The sequence of this T cell receptor beta chain was determined in a study of cytomegalovirus exposure and HLA in healthy donors. The study's findings and limits: TCR beta V segments were, for the most part, productive about 87% or about 30% of the time in an earlier analysis. The investigators catalogued 164 TCR beta chains as cytomegalovirus-associated. In a later analysis, an Asian-associated ancestry cluster reportedly showed fewer N-insertions than the roughly 710-donor mean.

The CDR3 totals 13 residues. Germline lookup yields CDR1 MNHEY and CDR2 SVGAGI. V lost 5 bases to trimming and J lost 5 bases, with 12 bases between them. The PCR was carried out with 60 Vbeta primers and 13 Jbeta primers. TCRdb keeps only in-frame clones here, not all; method: immunoSEQ multiplex PCR. This table has around 91,000 clones, 64% appearing once. In the case of this clone: No antigen is known for it.

The genes are TRBV6-5 and TRBJ2-5; no reliable D call. Sample: PBMCs. This receptor was taken from a man aged 55 to 70 in good health and CMV-seronegative. The CDR3 sequence: CASSHSSVETQYF. The DNA for the CDR3 is TGTGCCAGCAGTCACAGCAGTGTGGAGACCCAGTACTTC.